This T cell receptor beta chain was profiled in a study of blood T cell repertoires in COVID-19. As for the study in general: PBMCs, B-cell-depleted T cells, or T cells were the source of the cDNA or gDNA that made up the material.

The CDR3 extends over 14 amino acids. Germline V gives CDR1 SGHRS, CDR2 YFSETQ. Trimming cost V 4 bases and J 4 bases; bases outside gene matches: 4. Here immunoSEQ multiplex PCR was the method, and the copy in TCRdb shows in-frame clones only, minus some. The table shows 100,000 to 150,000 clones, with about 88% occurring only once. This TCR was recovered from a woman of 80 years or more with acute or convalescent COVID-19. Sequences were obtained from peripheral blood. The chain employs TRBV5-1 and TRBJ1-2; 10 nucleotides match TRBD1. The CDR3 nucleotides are TGCGCCAGCAGCGGGGGACAGGGGCGCTATGGCTACACCTTC. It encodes CASSGGQGRYGYTF.